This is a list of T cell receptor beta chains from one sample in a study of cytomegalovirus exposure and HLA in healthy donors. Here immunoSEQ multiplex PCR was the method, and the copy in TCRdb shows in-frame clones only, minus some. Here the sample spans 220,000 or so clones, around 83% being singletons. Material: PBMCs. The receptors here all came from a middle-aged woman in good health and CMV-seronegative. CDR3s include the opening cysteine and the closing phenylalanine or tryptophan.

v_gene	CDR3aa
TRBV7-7	CASSLLGAETQYF
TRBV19	CASSTRLAGATDTQYF
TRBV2	CASSEWASGSTDTQYF
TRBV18	CASSEQGYSNQPQHF
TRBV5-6	CASSPQGAEETQYF
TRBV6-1	CASSGLGSNTGELFF
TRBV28	CASSAGQGTFF
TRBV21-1	CASSRTGGNQPQHF
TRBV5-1	CASSLQTSSYEQYF
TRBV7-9	CASSISPGQGFYEQYF
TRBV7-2	CASSLVQGTPSSNYGYTF
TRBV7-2	CASSFASGSYEQYF
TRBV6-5	CASSPPGPEAFF
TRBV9	CASSVVANTGELFF
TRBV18	CASSPGGYAGYTF
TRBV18	CASSPQMAGGDNQPQHF
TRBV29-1	CSGGQSYYEQYF
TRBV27	CASSLSNIGLAYTDTQYF
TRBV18	CASSPQGRRGNQPQHF
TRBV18	CASSPTGISYEQYF
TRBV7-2	CASSLASGKVNEQFF
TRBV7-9	CASSLGQGWHEQFF
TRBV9	CASSGSRDYEQYF
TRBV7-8	CASSPRQGVASLNYGYTF
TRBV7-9	CASSFRRLGGRTEAFF
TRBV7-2	CASSLVTSGSYEQYF
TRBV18	CASSPRTGTGSSYEQYF
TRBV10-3	CAISNGVAGGMDTQYF
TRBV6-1	CASSPTGGRSEKLFF
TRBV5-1	CASSPRLTGQGLNEQFF
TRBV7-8	CASSPGQGVYEQYF
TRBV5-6	CASSMRLAPWNEQFF